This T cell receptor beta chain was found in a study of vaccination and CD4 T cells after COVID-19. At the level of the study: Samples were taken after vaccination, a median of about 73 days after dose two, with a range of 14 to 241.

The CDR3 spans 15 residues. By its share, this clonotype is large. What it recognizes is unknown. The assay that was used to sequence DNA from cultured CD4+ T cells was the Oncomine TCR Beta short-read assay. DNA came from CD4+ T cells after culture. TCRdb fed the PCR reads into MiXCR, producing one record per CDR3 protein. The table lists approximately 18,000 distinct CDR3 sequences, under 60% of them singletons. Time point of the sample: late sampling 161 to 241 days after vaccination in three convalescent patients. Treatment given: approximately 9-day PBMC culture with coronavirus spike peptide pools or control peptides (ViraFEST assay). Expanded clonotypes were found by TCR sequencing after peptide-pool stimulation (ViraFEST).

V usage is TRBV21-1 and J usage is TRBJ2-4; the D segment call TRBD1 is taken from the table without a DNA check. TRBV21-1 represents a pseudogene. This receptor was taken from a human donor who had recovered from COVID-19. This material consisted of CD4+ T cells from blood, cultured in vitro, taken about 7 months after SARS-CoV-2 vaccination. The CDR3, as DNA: TGTGCCAGCAGCCGGGACAGGGGGCAAGGGGACATTCAGTACTTC. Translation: CASSRDRGQGDIQYF.